A selection of T cell receptor beta chains follows, all from one sample in a study of OX40 agonist ivuxolimab in advanced cancers. Only in-frame clones appear in the TCRdb table, and some are missing; sequencing was by immunoSEQ multiplex PCR. The sample lists around 71,000 clones, more than 85% occurring once. The sequences come from CD4+ or CD8+ T cells sorted from blood, collected in a trial of the OX40 agonist ivuxolimab. The receptors stem from an adult with an advanced solid tumor such as melanoma, head and neck, liver or kidney cancer. The CDR3 runs from the conserved cysteine through the conserved F or W. The D gene is left open where the match is weak. Clone size is not always given. Where it is, it says once, few, many or a class for expanded clones.

J: TRBJ1-1
size: -
V: TRBV2
length: 14
D: -
DNA: TGTGCCAGCACAACCACTCTGAGGAATACTGAAGCTTTCTTT
CDR3: CASTTTLRNTEAFF

J: TRBJ1-1
size: -
V: TRBV7-3
length: 15
D: TRBD1
DNA: TGTGCCAGCAGCCCGAGCCGGGACAGCGACACTGAAGCTTTCTTT
CDR3: CASSPSRDSDTEAFF

J: TRBJ2-4
size: -
V: TRBV4-3
length: 13
D: -
DNA: TGCGCCAGCAGCCAACAGCTAGAAAACATTCAGTACTTC
CDR3: CASSQQLENIQYF

J: TRBJ2-7
size: -
V: TRBV6-1
length: 15
D: -
DNA: TGTGCCAGCAGGGCAATGCTTATAAGCTCCTACGAGCAGTACTTC
CDR3: CASRAMLISSYEQYF

J: TRBJ2-2
size: -
V: TRBV7-2
length: 16
D: -
DNA: TGTGCCAGCAGCTCTTCCTCGGACGGGAACACCGGGGAGCTGTTTTTT
CDR3: CASSSSSDGNTGELFF

J: TRBJ2-3
size: -
V: TRBV10-2
length: 14
D: -
DNA: TGCGCCAGCAGTGAGTCCGCTAGCGCAGATACGCAGTATTTT
CDR3: CASSESASADTQYF

J: TRBJ2-3
size: once
V: TRBV25-1
length: 16
D: -
DNA: TGTGCCAGCAGTGAAGGGACACACACTAGCACAGATACGCAGTATTTT
CDR3: CASSEGTHTSTDTQYF

J: TRBJ1-5
size: -
V: TRBV28
length: 12
D: TRBD1
DNA: TGTGCCAGCAGCAGACAGGGGCAGCCCCAGCATTTT
CDR3: CASSRQGQPQHF

J: TRBJ1-3
size: -
V: TRBV29-1
length: 11
D: -
DNA: TGCAGCGTTGAAGACAGGGCTCGCATATATTTT
CDR3: CSVEDRARIYF

J: TRBJ1-2
size: -
V: TRBV7-8
length: 12
D: -
DNA: TGTGCCAGCAGCTCCCCAAACTATGGCTACACCTTC
CDR3: CASSSPNYGYTF

J: TRBJ2-3
size: -
V: TRBV7-2
length: 15
D: TRBD2
DNA: TGTGCCAGCAGCGACGGACTAGCGTACACAGATACGCAGTATTTT
CDR3: CASSDGLAYTDTQYF

J: TRBJ1-5
size: once
V: TRBV19
length: 14
D: TRBD1
DNA: TGTGCCAGCTCGGGACAGGGGACGAGGCAGCCCCAGCATTTT
CDR3: CASSGQGTRQPQHF

J: TRBJ2-1
size: -
V: TRBV7-8
length: 14
D: -
DNA: TGTGCCAGCAGCAGGCAGGGACTTTTCAATGAGCAGTTCTTC
CDR3: CASSRQGLFNEQFF

J: TRBJ2-5
size: -
V: TRBV6-1
length: 14
D: -
DNA: TGTGCCAGCACCCCTAGAGGGGAAAGAGAGACCCAGTACTTC
CDR3: CASTPRGERETQYF

J: TRBJ1-1
size: -
V: TRBV11-1
length: 12
D: -
DNA: TGTGCCAGCAGCTTGAGGAACACTGAAGCTTTCTTT
CDR3: CASSLRNTEAFF

J: TRBJ2-2
size: -
V: TRBV11-3
length: 15
D: -
DNA: TGTGCCAGCAGCAGTACGACGGCAAACACCGGGGAGCTGTTTTTT
CDR3: CASSSTTANTGELFF

J: TRBJ2-2
size: -
V: TRBV7-3
length: 19
D: TRBD2
DNA: TGTGCCAGCAGCCTCCACCCCTTGACTAGCGGGAGGGGGGCCGGGGAGCTGTTTTTT
CDR3: CASSLHPLTSGRGAGELFF

J: TRBJ1-4
size: once
V: TRBV7-3
length: 15
D: TRBD1
DNA: TGTGCCAGCAGCTCCACGGGACAGGGAGGTGAAAAACTGTTTTTT
CDR3: CASSSTGQGGEKLFF

J: TRBJ1-4
size: -
V: TRBV21-1
length: 15
D: -
DNA: TGTGCCAGCAGCAAATCAGGGACAGGACTCGAAAAACTGTTTTTT
CDR3: CASSKSGTGLEKLFF

J: TRBJ2-6
size: few
V: TRBV7-7
length: 16
D: -
DNA: TGTGCCAGCAGCCCGTGGTCGAGCTCTGGGGCCAACGTCCTGACTTTC
CDR3: CASSPWSSSGANVLTF

J: TRBJ2-1
size: -
V: TRBV9
length: 14
D: -
DNA: TGTGCCAGCAGCGTAGTCGCACCCGAGGGTGAGCAGTTCTTC
CDR3: CASSVVAPEGEQFF

J: TRBJ2-1
size: -
V: TRBV2
length: 11
D: -
DNA: TGTGCCAGCAGTGTCCACAATGAGCAGTTCTTC
CDR3: CASSVHNEQFF

J: TRBJ2-7
size: once
V: TRBV7-9
length: 15
D: TRBD2
DNA: TGTGCCAGCAGCTTCTATAGCGGGAGGAACTACGAGCAGTACTTC
CDR3: CASSFYSGRNYEQYF

J: TRBJ1-5
size: -
V: TRBV19
length: 13
D: -
DNA: TGTGCCAGTACCGGGGGGGGCAATCAGCCCCAGCATTTT
CDR3: CASTGGGNQPQHF

J: TRBJ1-1
size: -
V: TRBV29-1
length: 13
D: TRBD1
DNA: TGCAGCGTTGATGCCAGGGGGCTAACTGAAGCTTTCTTT
CDR3: CSVDARGLTEAFF

J: TRBJ2-7
size: -
V: TRBV6-6
length: 13
D: TRBD2
DNA: TGTGCCAGCAGTAGGGGACTACCGCTCGAGCAGTACTTC
CDR3: CASSRGLPLEQYF